This T cell receptor beta chain emerged from a study of blood T cell repertoires in COVID-19. The CDR3 runs to 13 residues. Germline V CDR1 and CDR2: SEHNR, FQNEAQ (reference sequence). Losses at the gene ends were 1 base for V and 7 bases for J; bases not matched to a gene: 3. Data came from immunoSEQ multiplex PCR; TCRdb stores just in-frame clones and leaves some out. The table records roughly 330,000 clones, about 86% of them present only once. Sequences were obtained from peripheral blood. The receptor was isolated from a woman aged 45-60 years with acute or convalescent COVID-19. The J gene is TRBJ1-2, the V gene TRBV7-9, with 7 nucleotides matching TRBD1. The CDR3 is CASSLEGTVGYTF. As DNA, the CDR3 is TGTGCCAGCAGCTTAGAAGGGACAGTTGGCTACACCTTC. Complete variable domain (other parts from reference TRBV7-9 and TRBJ1-2): DTGVSQNPRHKITKRGQNVTFRCDPISEHNRLYWYRQTLGQGPEFLTYFQNEAQLEKSRLLSDRFSAERPKGSFSTLEIQRTEQGDSAMYLCASSLEGTVGYTFGSGTRLTVV.